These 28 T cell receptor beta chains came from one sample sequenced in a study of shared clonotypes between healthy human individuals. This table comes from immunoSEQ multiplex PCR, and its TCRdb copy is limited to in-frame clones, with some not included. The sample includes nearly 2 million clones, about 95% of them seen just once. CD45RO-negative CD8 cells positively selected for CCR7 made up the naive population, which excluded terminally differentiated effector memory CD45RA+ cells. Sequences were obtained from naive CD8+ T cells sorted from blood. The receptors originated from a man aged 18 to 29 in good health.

The CDR3 region has the DNA TGTGCCAGCAGTTACGACGGGGGGGCGAGGGAGCAGTTCTTC. Its protein product is CASSYDGGAREQFF. This sequence joins TRBV6-5 and TRBJ2-1; 8 bases align to TRBD2. The V and J ends lost 2 bases and 10 bases, in that order; junction bases with no gene match: 7. CDR3 length: 14 residues. Per the germline V gene, CDR1 is MNHEY and CDR2 is SVGAGI.

The CDR3: CASSRLAGEQETQYF. In DNA form, the CDR3 reads TGCGCCAGCAGCCGACTAGCGGGAGAGCAGGAGACCCAGTACTTC. The rearrangement links TRBV4-3 to TRBJ2-5, with 12 bases fitting TRBD2. V was clipped by 4 bases and J by 5 bases; unmatched bases: 5. Germline assignment: CDR1 LGHNA and CDR2 YSLEER. The CDR3 sequence is 15 residues long.

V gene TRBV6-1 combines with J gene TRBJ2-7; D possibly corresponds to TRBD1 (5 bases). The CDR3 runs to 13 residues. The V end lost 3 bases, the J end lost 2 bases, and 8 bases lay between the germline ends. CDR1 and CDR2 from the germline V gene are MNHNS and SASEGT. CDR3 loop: CASSDDSAYEQYF. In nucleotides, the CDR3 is TGTGCCAGCAGTGATGACAGTGCCTACGAGCAGTACTTC.

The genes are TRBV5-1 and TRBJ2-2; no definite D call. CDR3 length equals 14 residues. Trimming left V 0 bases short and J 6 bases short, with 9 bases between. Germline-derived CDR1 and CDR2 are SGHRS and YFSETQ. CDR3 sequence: CASSLAIGPGELFF. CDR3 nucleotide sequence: TGCGCCAGCAGCTTGGCCATAGGGCCCGGGGAGCTGTTTTTT. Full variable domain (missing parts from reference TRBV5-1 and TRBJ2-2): KAGVTQTPRYLIKTRGQQVTLSCSPISGHRSVSWYQQTPGQGLQFLFEYFSETQRNKGNFPGRFSGRQFSNSRSEMNVSTLELGDSALYLCASSLAIGPGELFFGEGSRLTVL.

The CDR3 sequence: CASSFSGRPEAFF. The DNA of the CDR3 is TGTGCCAGCAGCTTCTCAGGGCGGCCTGAAGCTTTCTTT. This chain connects TRBV7-9 to TRBJ1-1, with TRBD1 as a possible D gene (5 bases). Trimming took 3 bases from V and 6 from J, leaving 11 bases between them. This CDR3 region has 13 residues. Germline V gene lookup returns CDR1 SEHNR and CDR2 FQNEAQ (reference sequence).

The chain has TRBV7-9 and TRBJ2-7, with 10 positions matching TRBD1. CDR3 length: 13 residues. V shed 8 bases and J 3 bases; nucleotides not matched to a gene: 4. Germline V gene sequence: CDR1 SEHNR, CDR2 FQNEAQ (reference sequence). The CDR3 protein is CASRRDRGYEQYF. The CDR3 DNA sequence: TGTGCCAGCCGGAGGGACAGGGGCTACGAGCAGTACTTC.

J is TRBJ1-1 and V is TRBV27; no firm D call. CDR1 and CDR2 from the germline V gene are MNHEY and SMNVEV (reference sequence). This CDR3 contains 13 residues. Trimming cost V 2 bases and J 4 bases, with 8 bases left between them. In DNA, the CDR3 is TGTGCCAGCAGTTTAATGCTGGGCACTGAAGCTTTCTTT. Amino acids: CASSLMLGTEAFF.

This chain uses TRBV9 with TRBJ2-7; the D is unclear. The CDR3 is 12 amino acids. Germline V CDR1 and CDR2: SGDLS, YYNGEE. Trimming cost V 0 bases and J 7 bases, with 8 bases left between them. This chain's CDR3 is CASSVDEREQYF. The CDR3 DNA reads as TGTGCCAGCAGCGTAGATGAGAGGGAGCAGTACTTC. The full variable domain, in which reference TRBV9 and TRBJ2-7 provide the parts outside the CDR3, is DSGVTQTPKHLITATGQRVTLRCSPRSGDLSVYWYQQSLDQGLQFLIQYYNGEERAKGNILERFSAQQFPDLHSELNLSSLELGDSALYFCASSVDEREQYFGPGTRLTVT.

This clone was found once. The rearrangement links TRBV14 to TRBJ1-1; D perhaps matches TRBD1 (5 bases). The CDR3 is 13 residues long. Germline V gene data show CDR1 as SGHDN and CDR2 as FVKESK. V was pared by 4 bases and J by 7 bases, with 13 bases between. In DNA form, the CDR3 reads TGTGCCAGCAGCCTACAGGAACAGTTTGAAGCTTTCTTT. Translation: CASSLQEQFEAFF.

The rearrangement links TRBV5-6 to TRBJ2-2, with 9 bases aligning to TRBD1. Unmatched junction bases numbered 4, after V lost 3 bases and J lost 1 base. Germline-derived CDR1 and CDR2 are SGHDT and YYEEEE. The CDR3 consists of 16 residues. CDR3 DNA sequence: TGTGCCAGCAGCTCCCCGACAGGGGGGAACACCGGGGAGCTGTTTTTT. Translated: CASSSPTGGNTGELFF. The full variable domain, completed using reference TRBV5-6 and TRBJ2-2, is DAGVTQSPTHLIKTRGQQVTLRCSPKSGHDTVSWYQQALGQGPQFIFQYYEEEERQRGNFPDRFSGHQFPNYSSELNVNALLLGDSALYLCASSSPTGGNTGELFFGEGSRLTVL.

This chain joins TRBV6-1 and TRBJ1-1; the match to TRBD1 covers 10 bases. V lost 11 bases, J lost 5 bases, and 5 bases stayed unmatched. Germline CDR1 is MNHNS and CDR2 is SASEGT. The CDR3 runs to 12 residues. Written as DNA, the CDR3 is TGTGCCGGTAGACAGGGGGCGACTGAAGCTTTCTTT. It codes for CAGRQGATEAFF.

The CDR3 here is CASRTGGLNTEAFF. For the CDR3, the DNA is TGTGCCAGCAGGACAGGGGGATTAAACACTGAAGCTTTCTTT. This chain links TRBV25-1 with TRBJ1-1, with TRBD1 matching 9 bases. The CDR3 length is 14 residues. Per the germline V gene, CDR1 is MGHDK and CDR2 is SYGVNS. The J segment lost 2 bases and the V segment lost 6 bases, leaving 4 bases of the junction unmatched.

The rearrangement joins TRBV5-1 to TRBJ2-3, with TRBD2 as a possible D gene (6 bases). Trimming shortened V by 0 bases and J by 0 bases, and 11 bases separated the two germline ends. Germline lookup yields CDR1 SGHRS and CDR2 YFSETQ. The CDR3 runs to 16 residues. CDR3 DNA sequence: TGCGCCAGCAGCTTGGCTGAGACTAGGAGCACAGATACGCAGTATTTT. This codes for CASSLAETRSTDTQYF. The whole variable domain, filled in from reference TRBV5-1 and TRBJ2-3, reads KAGVTQTPRYLIKTRGQQVTLSCSPISGHRSVSWYQQTPGQGLQFLFEYFSETQRNKGNFPGRFSGRQFSNSRSEMNVSTLELGDSALYLCASSLAETRSTDTQYFGPGTRLTVL.

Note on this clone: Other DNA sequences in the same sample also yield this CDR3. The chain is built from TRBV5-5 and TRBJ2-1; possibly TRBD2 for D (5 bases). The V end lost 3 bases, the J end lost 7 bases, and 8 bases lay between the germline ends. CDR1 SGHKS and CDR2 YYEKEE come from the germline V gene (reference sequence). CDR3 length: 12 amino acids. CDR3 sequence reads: CASSWTGNEQFF. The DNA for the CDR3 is TGTGCCAGCAGCTGGACGGGGAATGAGCAGTTCTTC.

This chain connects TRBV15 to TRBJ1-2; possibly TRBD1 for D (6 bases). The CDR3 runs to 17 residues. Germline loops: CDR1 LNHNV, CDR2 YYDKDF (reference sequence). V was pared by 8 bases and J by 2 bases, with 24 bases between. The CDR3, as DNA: TGTGCCACCCCACGGCCGACAGGACTCTCGGGAAACTATGGCTACACCTTC. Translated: CATPRPTGLSGNYGYTF.

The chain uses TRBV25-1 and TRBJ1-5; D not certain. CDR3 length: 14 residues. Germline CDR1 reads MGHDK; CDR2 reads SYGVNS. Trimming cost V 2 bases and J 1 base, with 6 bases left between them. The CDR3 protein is CASSEVGSNQPQHF. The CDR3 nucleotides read TGTGCCAGCAGTGAAGTGGGAAGCAATCAGCCCCAGCATTTT. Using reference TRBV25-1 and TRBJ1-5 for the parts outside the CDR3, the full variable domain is EADIYQTPRYLVIGTGKKITLECSQTMGHDKMYWYQQDPGMELHLIHYSYGVNSTEKGDLSSESTVSRIRTEHFPLTLESARPSHTSQYLCASSEVGSNQPQHFGDGTRLSIL.

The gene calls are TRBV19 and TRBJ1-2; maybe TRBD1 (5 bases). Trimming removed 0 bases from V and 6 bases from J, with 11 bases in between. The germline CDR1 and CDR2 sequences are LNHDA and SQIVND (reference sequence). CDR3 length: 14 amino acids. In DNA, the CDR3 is TGTGCCAGTAGTATAGATTGGGTGACAGATGGCTACACCTTC. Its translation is CASSIDWVTDGYTF.

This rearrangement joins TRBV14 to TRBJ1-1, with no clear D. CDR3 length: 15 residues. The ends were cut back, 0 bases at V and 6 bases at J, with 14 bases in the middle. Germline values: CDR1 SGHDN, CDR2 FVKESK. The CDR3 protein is CASSQDLGGSAEAFF. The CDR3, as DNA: TGTGCCAGCAGCCAAGATCTTGGAGGGTCAGCTGAAGCTTTCTTT.

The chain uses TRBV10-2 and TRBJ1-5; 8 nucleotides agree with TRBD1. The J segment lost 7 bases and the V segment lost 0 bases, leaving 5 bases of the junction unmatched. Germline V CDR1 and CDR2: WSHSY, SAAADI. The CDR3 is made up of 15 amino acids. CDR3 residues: CASSESRTGNQPQHF. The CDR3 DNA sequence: TGCGCCAGCAGTGAGTCGAGGACAGGGAACCAGCCCCAGCATTTT.

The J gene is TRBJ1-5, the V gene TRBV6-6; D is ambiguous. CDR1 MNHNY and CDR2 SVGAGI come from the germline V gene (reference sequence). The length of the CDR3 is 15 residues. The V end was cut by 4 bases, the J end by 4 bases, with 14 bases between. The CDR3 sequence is CASSSPELSNQPQHF. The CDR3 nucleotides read TGTGCCAGCAGTTCCCCAGAGCTTTCTAATCAGCCCCAGCATTTT.

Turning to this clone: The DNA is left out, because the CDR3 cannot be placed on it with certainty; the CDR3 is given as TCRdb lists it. This chain's CDR3 is CAVGAGTRHGENF. The chain uses TRBV7-9 and TRBJ2-7; the table calls TRBD1, which could not be checked here. Both ends counted, the CDR3 spans 13 residues. Germline V lookup: CDR1 SEHNR, CDR2 FQNEAQ (reference sequence).

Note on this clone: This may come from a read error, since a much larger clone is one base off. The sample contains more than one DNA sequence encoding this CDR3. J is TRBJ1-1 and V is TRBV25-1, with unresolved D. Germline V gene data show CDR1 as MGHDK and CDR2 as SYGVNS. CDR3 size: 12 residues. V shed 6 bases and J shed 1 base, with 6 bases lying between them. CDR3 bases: TGTGCCAGCAGCGAGGGGAACACTGAAGCTTTCTTT. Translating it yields CASSEGNTEAFF.

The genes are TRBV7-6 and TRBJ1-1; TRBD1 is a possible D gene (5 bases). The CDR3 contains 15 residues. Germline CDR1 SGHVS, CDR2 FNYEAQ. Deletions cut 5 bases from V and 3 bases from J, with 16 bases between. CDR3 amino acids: CASSRVAGSDTEAFF. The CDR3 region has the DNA TGTGCCAGCAGCCGAGTAGCAGGGAGCGACACTGAAGCTTTCTTT.

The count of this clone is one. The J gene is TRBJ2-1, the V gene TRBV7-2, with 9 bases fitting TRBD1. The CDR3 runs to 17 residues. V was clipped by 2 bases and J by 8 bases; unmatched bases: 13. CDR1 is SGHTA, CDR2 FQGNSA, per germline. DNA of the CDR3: TGTGCCAGCAGCTTAAACCCTCCCGGGACAGGGATGTATGAGCAGTTCTTC. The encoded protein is CASSLNPPGTGMYEQFF. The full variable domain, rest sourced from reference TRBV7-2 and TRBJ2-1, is GAGVSQSPSNKVTEKGKDVELRCDPISGHTALYWYRQSLGQGLEFLIYFQGNSAPDKSGLPSDRFSAERTGGSVSTLTIQRTQQEDSAVYLCASSLNPPGTGMYEQFFGPGTRLTVL.

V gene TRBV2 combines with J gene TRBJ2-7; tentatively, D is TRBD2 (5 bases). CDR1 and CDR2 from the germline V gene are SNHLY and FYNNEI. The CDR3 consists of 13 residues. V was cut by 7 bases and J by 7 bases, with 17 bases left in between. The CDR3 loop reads CASTYRMTGEQYF. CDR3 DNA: TGTGCCAGCACTTACCGGATGACGGGAGAGCAGTACTTC.

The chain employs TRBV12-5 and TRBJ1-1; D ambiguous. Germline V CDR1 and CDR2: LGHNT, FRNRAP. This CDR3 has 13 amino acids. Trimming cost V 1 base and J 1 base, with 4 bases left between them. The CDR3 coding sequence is TGTGCTAGTGGTTTGGCCAAGAACACTGAAGCTTTCTTT. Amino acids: CASGLAKNTEAFF.

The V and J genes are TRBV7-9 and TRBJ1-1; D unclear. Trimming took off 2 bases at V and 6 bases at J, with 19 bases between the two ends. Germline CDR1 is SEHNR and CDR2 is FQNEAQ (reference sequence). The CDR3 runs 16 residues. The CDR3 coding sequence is TGTGCCAGCAGCTTATATGTTGGGGAGGCCCCTCCTGAAGCTTTCTTT. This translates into CASSLYVGEAPPEAFF.

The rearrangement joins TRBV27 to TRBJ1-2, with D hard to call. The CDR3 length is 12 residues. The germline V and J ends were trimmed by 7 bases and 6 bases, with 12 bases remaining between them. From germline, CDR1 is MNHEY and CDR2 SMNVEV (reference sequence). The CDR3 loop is CASKKGSDGYTF. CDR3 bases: TGTGCCAGCAAAAAGGGTTCGGATGGCTACACCTTC.